The 23 T cell receptor beta chains below come from one sample, sequenced in a study of cytomegalovirus exposure and HLA in healthy donors. The primer mix had 60 Vbeta and 13 Jbeta primers. Profiled with immunoSEQ multiplex PCR; TCRdb holds only in-frame clones, not every one. The repertoire table contains around 210,000 clones. The specimen was PBMCs. These TCRs come from a girl aged 2 to 10 in good health and CMV-seropositive.

This sequence joins TRBV6-5 and TRBJ1-5, with 8 bases that match TRBD1. The V gene end was trimmed by 6 bases and the J gene end by 4 bases; junction bases not matched to a gene: 8. Germline V gene lookup returns CDR1 MNHEY and CDR2 SVGAGI. The CDR3 runs to 15 residues. CDR3 coding DNA: TGTGCCAGCAGAACCGGACGGACAGGGAATCAGCCCCAGCATTTT. Encoded protein: CASRTGRTGNQPQHF.

This chain connects TRBV7-9 to TRBJ1-5; maybe TRBD1 (5 bases). Germline loops: CDR1 SEHNR, CDR2 FQNEAQ (reference sequence). This CDR3 spans 13 amino acids. V dropped 5 bases and J dropped 4 bases, with 9 bases sitting between them. The CDR3 DNA follows: TGTGCCAGCAGCCCCCCAGGGAATCAGCCCCAGCATTTT. Translation: CASSPPGNQPQHF.

The rearrangement joins TRBV5-1 to TRBJ1-1, with 11 bases fitting TRBD1. With V trimmed by 2 bases and J by 5 bases, 2 bases remained unmatched. This CDR3 has 14 residues. Per germline, CDR1 SGHRS and CDR2 YFSETQ. CDR3 in amino acids: CASSFGTGGTEAFF. CDR3 DNA sequence: TGCGCCAGCAGCTTTGGGACAGGGGGGACTGAAGCTTTCTTT.

The chain links TRBV9 to TRBJ2-7, with TRBD1 identical over 10 bases. The CDR3 is made up of 16 amino acids. Germline-derived CDR1 and CDR2 are SGDLS and YYNGEE. J gave up 2 bases and V 4 bases, and 9 bases lay outside the gene matches. Here the CDR3 reads CASSPDGGTGAYEQYF. Here the CDR3 DNA reads TGTGCCAGCAGCCCCGATGGGGGGACAGGGGCCTACGAGCAGTACTTC. Full variable domain (rest looked up from reference TRBV9 and TRBJ2-7): DSGVTQTPKHLITATGQRVTLRCSPRSGDLSVYWYQQSLDQGLQFLIQYYNGEERAKGNILERFSAQQFPDLHSELNLSSLELGDSALYFCASSPDGGTGAYEQYFGPGTRLTVT.

The CDR3 DNA reads TGTGCCAGCACAGGGACTAGGGCAGATACGCAGTATTTT. Its translation: CASTGTRADTQYF. V gene TRBV9 combines with J gene TRBJ2-3; 8 bases fit TRBD2. The germline gives CDR1 SGDLS, CDR2 YYNGEE. The ends lost 6 bases at V and 4 bases at J; junction bases unmatched: 4. The CDR3 loop spans 13 amino acids.

The gene calls are TRBV11-2 and TRBJ2-7; 8 bases agree with TRBD1. CDR1 is SGHAT and CDR2 is FQNNGV in the germline V gene. V lost 5 bases, J lost 4 bases, and 7 bases stayed unmatched. This CDR3 comprises 14 residues. The CDR3 loop reads CASSHGQGGYEQYF. CDR3 bases: TGTGCCAGCAGCCACGGACAGGGCGGGTACGAGCAGTACTTC.

This chain uses TRBV29-1 with TRBJ2-1, with TRBD2 as a possible D gene (7 bases). Trimming stripped 4 bases from V and 8 bases from J, with 18 bases between. The length of the CDR3 is 14 residues. Germline V gives CDR1 SQVTM, CDR2 ANQGSEA. In DNA, the CDR3 is TGCAGCGTTGGGGGGGGACACGGGTCGTATGAGCAGTTCTTC. Translated, it gives CSVGGGHGSYEQFF.

V is TRBV6-5 and J is TRBJ2-1; 11 bases match TRBD2. The germline V gene has CDR1 MNHEY and CDR2 SVGAGI. CDR3 length: 15 amino acids. With V trimmed by 6 bases and J by 6 bases, 7 bases remained unmatched. Written as DNA, the CDR3 is TGTGCCAGCAGCCTACTAGCGGGAGATTCCAATGAGCAGTTCTTC. It codes for CASSLLAGDSNEQFF.

The chain carries TRBV6-5 and TRBJ1-3; weak D call: TRBD1 (5 bases). The CDR3 has 15 amino acids. V was cut by 7 bases and J by 0 bases, with 13 bases left in between. CDR1 and CDR2 from the germline V gene are MNHEY and SVGAGI. For the CDR3, the DNA is TGTGCCAGCACTAGGGGCGGCCTCTCTGGAAACACCATATATTTT. Protein product: CASTRGGLSGNTIYF.

V gene TRBV4-1 combines with J gene TRBJ1-2, with no clear D. The germline V gene encodes CDR1 MGHRA and CDR2 YSYEKL. The germline V and J ends were trimmed by 8 bases and 4 bases, with 14 bases remaining between them. CDR3 length: 13 amino acids. The CDR3 reads CASRGHNLYGYTF. CDR3 nucleotides: TGCGCCAGCCGAGGGCATAATCTCTATGGCTACACCTTC.

The chain recombines TRBV5-1 with TRBJ1-2; TRBD1 agrees at 9 bases. CDR3 length: 14 residues. J was trimmed by 5 bases and V by 3 bases; bases with no gene match: 5. Germline V lookup: CDR1 SGHRS, CDR2 YFSETQ. CDR3 nucleotide sequence: TGCGCCAGCAGCTCTACGACAGGGGGTTATGGCTACACCTTC. Translation gives CASSSTTGGYGYTF.

This sequence joins TRBV28 and TRBJ1-5; D possibly corresponds to TRBD1 (6 bases). Germline loops: CDR1 MDHEN, CDR2 SYDVKM. The CDR3 covers 14 residues. Trimming took 10 bases from V and 0 from J, leaving 13 bases between them. In DNA form, the CDR3 reads TGTGCCACCCACAGGGAGTATAGCAATCAGCCCCAGCATTTT. The encoded protein is CATHREYSNQPQHF.

The chain carries TRBV2 and TRBJ1-3; tentative D call: TRBD1 (6 bases). This CDR3 has 15 residues. CDR1 SNHLY and CDR2 FYNNEI come from the germline V gene. V dropped 2 bases and J dropped 0 bases, with 8 bases sitting between them. The CDR3 here is CASSEQGTSGNTIYF. CDR3 in DNA: TGTGCCAGCAGTGAACAGGGGACCTCTGGAAACACCATATATTTT. Full variable domain (outside the CDR3, taken from reference TRBV2 and TRBJ1-3): EPEVTQTPSHQVTQMGQEVILRCVPISNHLYFYWYRQILGQKVEFLVSFYNNEISEKSEIFDDQFSVERPDGSNFTLKIRSTKLEDSAMYFCASSEQGTSGNTIYFGEGSWLTVV.

Note on this clone: Its ends do not fully match the called genes, so a read error is possible. Other DNA sequences in this specimen translate into the identical CDR3. The chain couples TRBV5-6 to TRBJ2-3; 7 bases are a match to TRBD2. This CDR3 has 19 amino acids. Germline CDR1 reads SGHDT; CDR2 reads YYEEEE. CDR3 region: CASSRGSWAGAASTDTQYF. CDR3 nucleotides: TGTGCCAGCAGCCGGGGTTCATGGGCGGGAGCCGCTAGCACAGATACGCAATATTTT. The full variable domain, with the rest looked up from reference TRBV5-6 and TRBJ2-3, is DAGVTQSPTHLIKTRGQQVTLRCSPKSGHDTVSWYQQALGQGPQFIFQYYEEEERQRGNFPDRFSGHQFPNYSSELNVNALLLGDSALYLCASSRGSWAGAASTDTQYFGPGTRLTVL.

This chain joins TRBV27 and TRBJ1-2, with D possibly matching TRBD1 (6 bases). The V and J ends lost 1 base and 6 bases respectively, with 12 bases between them. Germline CDR1 and CDR2: MNHEY and SMNVEV (reference sequence). This CDR3 has 14 amino acids. CDR3 sequence reads: CASSLFVGADGYTF. The CDR3 nucleotides read TGTGCCAGCAGTTTATTTGTGGGGGCAGATGGCTACACCTTC.

V is TRBV11-2 and J is TRBJ2-2, with 11 bases matching TRBD1. After removal of 7 bases from V and 0 bases from J, the junction contained 7 bases not matched to a gene. The CDR3 totals 17 residues. Germline assignment: CDR1 SGHAT and CDR2 FQNNGV. The CDR3 spells CASIGQGARSNTGELFF. CDR3 nucleotides: TGTGCCAGCATTGGACAGGGGGCTCGATCGAACACCGGGGAGCTGTTTTTT.

CDR3: CATRLAPNYNEQFF. In DNA form, the CDR3 reads TGTGCCACCCGGCTAGCGCCCAACTACAATGAGCAGTTCTTC. The chain links TRBV28 to TRBJ2-1; possible D gene TRBD2, 6 bases. Germline values: CDR1 MDHEN, CDR2 SYDVKM. The CDR3 is 14 residues long. Trimming removed 10 bases from V and 3 bases from J, with 16 bases in between.

The chain employs TRBV14 and TRBJ1-1; TRBD1 aligns across 8 bases. This CDR3 region has 16 residues. Germline V lookup: CDR1 SGHDN, CDR2 FVKESK. V lost 4 bases to trimming and J lost 6 bases; unmatched junction nucleotides: 13. The CDR3 protein is CASSPPGQGSRAEAFF. DNA for the CDR3: TGTGCCAGCAGCCCTCCCGGACAGGGTTCCAGGGCTGAAGCTTTCTTT.

V is TRBV27 and J is TRBJ1-2; TRBD1 agrees at 7 bases. CDR1 and CDR2 (germline): MNHEY, SMNVEV (reference sequence). The CDR3 consists of 15 residues. The V segment lost 0 bases and the J segment 4 bases; nucleotides outside the gene matches: 5. CDR3 nucleotide sequence: TGTGCCAGCAGTTTATCTACCGGGACAGTCTATGGCTACACCTTC. Its protein product is CASSLSTGTVYGYTF.

This rearrangement joins TRBV2 to TRBJ1-1, with a tentative D call TRBD1 (6 bases). V was cut by 6 bases and J by 0 bases, with 14 bases left in between. Per the germline V gene, CDR1 is SNHLY and CDR2 is FYNNEI. The CDR3 extends over 15 amino acids. The CDR3 nucleotides are TGTGCCAGCAGGGACACGGGACACATGAACACTGAAGCTTTCTTT. The encoded protein is CASRDTGHMNTEAFF.

The rearrangement links TRBV28 to TRBJ1-1; 8 bases line up with TRBD1. The J segment lost 4 bases and the V segment lost 2 bases, leaving 3 bases of the junction unmatched. Per the germline V gene, CDR1 is MDHEN and CDR2 is SYDVKM. The CDR3 consists of 14 residues. CDR3 sequence (DNA): TGTGCCAGCAGTTTACCAGGGGGCGGCACTGAAGCTTTCTTT. Protein sequence: CASSLPGGGTEAFF.

The chain carries TRBV6-1 and TRBJ1-5; 9 nucleotides align to TRBD1. The germline V gene has CDR1 MNHNS and CDR2 SASEGT. This CDR3 has 14 residues. J was trimmed by 6 bases and V by 6 bases; bases with no gene match: 6. In nucleotides, the CDR3 is TGTGCCAGCAGACCTACAGGGGGCGGTCAGCCCCAGCATTTT. Translating gives CASRPTGGGQPQHF.

CDR3 amino acids: CASSFRQLAGGGTDTQYF. In nucleotides, the CDR3 is TGTGCCAGCAGCTTTCGTCAACTAGCGGGAGGGGGTACAGATACGCAGTATTTT. V and J are TRBV7-9 and TRBJ2-3; 13 positions match TRBD2. J lost 3 bases, V lost 3 bases, and 9 bases had no gene match. Germline V gene data show CDR1 as SEHNR and CDR2 as FQNEAQ (reference sequence). The CDR3 runs 18 residues.